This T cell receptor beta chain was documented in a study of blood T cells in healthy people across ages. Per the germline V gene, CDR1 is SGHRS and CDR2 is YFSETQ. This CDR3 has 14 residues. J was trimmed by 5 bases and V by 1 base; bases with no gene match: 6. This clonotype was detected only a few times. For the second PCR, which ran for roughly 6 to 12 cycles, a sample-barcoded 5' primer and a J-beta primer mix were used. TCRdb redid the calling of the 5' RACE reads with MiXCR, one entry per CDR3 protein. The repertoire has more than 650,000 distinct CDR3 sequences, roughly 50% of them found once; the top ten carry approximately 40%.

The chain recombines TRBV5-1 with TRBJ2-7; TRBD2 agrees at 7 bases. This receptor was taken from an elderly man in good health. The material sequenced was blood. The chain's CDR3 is CASSLYGGSNEQYF. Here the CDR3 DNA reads TGCGCCAGCAGCTTGTATGGCGGGAGTAACGAGCAGTACTTC.